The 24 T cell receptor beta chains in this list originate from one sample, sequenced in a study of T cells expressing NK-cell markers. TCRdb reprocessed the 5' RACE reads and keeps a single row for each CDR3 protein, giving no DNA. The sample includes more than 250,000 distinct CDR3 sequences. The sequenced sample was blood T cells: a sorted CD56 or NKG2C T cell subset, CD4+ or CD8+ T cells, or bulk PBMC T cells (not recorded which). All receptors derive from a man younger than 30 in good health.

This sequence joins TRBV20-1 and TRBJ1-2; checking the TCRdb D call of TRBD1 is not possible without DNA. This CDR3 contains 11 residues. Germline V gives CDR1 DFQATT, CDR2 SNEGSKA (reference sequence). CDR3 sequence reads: CTPGGNYGYTF.

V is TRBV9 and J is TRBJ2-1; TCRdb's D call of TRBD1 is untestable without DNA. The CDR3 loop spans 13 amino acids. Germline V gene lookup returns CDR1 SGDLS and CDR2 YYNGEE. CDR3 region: CASGSHPGNEQFF.

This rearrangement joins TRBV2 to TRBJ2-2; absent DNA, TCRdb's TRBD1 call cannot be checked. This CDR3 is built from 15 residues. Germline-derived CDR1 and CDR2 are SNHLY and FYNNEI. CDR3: CAKSRDVSNTGELFF. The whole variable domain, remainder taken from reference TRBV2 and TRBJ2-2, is EPEVTQTPSHQVTQMGQEVILRCVPISNHLYFYWYRQILGQKVEFLVSFYNNEISEKSEIFDDQFSVERPDGSNFTLKIRSTKLEDSAMYFCAKSRDVSNTGELFFGEGSRLTVL.

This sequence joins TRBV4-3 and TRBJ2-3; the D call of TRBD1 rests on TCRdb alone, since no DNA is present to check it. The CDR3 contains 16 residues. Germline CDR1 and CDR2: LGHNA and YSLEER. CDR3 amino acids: CASSPGTGAPTDTQYF.

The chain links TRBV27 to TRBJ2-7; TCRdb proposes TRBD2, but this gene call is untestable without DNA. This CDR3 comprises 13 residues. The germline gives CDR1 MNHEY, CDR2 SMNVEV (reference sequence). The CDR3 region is CASSMGLAYEQYF.

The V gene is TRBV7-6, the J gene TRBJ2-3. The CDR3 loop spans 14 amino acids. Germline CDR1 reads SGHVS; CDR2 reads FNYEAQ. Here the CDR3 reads CASSLATSTDTQYF.

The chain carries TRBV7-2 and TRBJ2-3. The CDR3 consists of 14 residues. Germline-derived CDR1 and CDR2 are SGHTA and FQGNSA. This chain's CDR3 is CASSPGLVPDTQYF.

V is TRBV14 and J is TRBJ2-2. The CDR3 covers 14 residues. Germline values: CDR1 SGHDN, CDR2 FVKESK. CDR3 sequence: CASSQDLLPGELFF.

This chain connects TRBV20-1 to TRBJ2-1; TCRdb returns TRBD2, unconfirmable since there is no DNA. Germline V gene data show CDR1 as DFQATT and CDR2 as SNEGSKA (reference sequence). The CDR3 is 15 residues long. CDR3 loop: CSAPGGLATYNEQFF.

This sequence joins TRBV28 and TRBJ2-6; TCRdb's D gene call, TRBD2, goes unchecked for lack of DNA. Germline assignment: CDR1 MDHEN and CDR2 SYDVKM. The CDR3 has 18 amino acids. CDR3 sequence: CASSSGTSGSSGANVLTF.

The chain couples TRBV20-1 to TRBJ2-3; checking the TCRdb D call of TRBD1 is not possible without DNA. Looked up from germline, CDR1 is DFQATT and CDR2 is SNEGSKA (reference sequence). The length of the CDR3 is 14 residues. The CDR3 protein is CSASGALGVDTQYF.

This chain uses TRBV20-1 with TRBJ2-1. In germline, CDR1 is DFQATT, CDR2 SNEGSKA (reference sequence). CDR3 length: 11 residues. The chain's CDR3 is CSARDRAEQFF.

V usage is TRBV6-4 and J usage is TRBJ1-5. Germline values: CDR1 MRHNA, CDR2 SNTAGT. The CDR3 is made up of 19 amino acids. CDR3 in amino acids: CASIKTQGQRGYSNQPQHF.

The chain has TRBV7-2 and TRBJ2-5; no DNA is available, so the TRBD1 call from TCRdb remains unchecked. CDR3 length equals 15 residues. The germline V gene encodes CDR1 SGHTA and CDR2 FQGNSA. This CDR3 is CASSPAQGPEETQYF.

CDR3 sequence: CATSDFVRANEQFF. The chain joins TRBV24-1 to TRBJ2-1; TCRdb's D call, TRBD1, is unchecked because there is no DNA. Germline lookup yields CDR1 KGHDR and CDR2 SFDVKD. CDR3 length: 14 residues.

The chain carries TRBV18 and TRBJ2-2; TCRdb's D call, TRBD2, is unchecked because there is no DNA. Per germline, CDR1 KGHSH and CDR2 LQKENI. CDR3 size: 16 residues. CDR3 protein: CASSPLEGSNTGELFF.

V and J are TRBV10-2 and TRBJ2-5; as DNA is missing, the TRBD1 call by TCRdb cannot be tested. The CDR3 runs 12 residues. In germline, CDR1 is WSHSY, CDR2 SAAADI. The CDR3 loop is CASSERGETQYF.

CDR3 sequence: CSGGSGGLPDTQYF. The chain carries TRBV29-1 and TRBJ2-3; TCRdb proposes TRBD1, but this gene call is untestable without DNA. The germline gives CDR1 SQVTM, CDR2 ANQGSEA. This CDR3 is built from 14 residues.

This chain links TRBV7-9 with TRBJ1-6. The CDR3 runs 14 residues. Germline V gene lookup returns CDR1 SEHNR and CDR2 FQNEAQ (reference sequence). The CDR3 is CASSLGGSSSPLHF.

CDR3 amino acids: CASSLGLYSNQPQHF. The rearrangement links TRBV5-1 to TRBJ1-5. Looked up from germline, CDR1 is SGHRS and CDR2 is YFSETQ. This CDR3 has 15 amino acids. Drawing the rest from reference TRBV5-1 and TRBJ1-5, the complete variable domain is KAGVTQTPRYLIKTRGQQVTLSCSPISGHRSVSWYQQTPGQGLQFLFEYFSETQRNKGNFPGRFSGRQFSNSRSEMNVSTLELGDSALYLCASSLGLYSNQPQHFGDGTRLSIL.

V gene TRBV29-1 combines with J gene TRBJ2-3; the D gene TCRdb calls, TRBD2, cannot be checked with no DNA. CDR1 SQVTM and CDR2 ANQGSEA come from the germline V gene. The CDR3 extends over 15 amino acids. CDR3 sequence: CSVDGSSGNTDTQYF.

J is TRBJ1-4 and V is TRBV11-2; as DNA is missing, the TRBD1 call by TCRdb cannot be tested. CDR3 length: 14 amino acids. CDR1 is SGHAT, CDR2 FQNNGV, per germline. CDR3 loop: CASSGDRGDEKLFF.

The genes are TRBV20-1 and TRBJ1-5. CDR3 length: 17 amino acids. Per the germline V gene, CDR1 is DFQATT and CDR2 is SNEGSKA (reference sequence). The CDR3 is CSARDILGQSKNQPQHF.

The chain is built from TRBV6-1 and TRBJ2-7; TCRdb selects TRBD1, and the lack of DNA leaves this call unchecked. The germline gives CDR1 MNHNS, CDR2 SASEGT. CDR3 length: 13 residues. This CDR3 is CASTKQGAYEQYF.